Only a few counts were recorded for the clone carrying this T cell receptor beta chain. The data belong to a study of patients and donors after allogeneic stem cell transplantation. One entry per CDR3 protein results from TCRdb running MiXCR on the RT-PCR reads. The sample contains about 24,000 distinct CDR3 sequences, 35% to 45% of which appear only once. In germline, CDR1 is SGHDT, CDR2 YYEEEE. This CDR3 spans 14 amino acids. V was pared by 4 bases and J by 7 bases, with 15 bases between. The source of this sequence is a human donor who was either an allogeneic HSCT recipient or a stem cell or donor lymphocyte infusion donor (not recorded which). It is not recorded whose cells these are; they may come from a transplant donor. The rearrangement links TRBV5-6 to TRBJ1-5, with D unclear. Sequenced input: blood, either unsorted or a sorted T cell fraction (not recorded which). In DNA, the CDR3 is TGTGCCAGCAGCGCAAGACAAGTAGGACAGCCCCAGCATTTT. This gives the protein CASSARQVGQPQHF.